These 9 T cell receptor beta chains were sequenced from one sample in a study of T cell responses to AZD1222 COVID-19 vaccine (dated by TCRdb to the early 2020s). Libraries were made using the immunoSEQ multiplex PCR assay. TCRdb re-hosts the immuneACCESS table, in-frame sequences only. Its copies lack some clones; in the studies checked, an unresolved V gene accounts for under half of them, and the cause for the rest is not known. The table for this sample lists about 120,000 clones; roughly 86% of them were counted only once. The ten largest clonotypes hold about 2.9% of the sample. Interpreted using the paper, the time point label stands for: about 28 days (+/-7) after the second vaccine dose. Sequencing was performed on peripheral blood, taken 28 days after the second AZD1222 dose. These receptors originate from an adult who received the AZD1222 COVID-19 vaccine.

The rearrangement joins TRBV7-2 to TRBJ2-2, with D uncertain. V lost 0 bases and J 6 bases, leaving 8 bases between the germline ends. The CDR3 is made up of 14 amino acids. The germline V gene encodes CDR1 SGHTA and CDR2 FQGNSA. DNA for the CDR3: TGTGCCAGCAGCTTAGCGGGGTTGGCCGGGGAGCTGTTTTTT. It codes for CASSLAGLAGELFF.

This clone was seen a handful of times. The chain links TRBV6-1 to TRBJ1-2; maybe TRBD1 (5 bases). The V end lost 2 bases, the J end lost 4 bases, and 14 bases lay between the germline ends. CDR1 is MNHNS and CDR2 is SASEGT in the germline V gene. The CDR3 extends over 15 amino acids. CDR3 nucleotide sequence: TGTGCCAGCAGTGAATGGGGGGATAGTAGCTATGGCTACACCTTC. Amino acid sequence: CASSEWGDSSYGYTF.

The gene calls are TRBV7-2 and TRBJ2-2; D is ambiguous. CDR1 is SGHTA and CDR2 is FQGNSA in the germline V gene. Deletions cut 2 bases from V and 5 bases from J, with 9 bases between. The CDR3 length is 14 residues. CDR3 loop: CASSLFGKTGELFF. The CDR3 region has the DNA TGTGCCAGCAGCTTATTTGGGAAGACCGGGGAGCTGTTTTTT.

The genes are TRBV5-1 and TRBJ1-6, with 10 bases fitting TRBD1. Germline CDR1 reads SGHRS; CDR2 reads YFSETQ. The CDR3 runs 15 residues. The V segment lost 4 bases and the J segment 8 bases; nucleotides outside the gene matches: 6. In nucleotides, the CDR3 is TGCGCCAGCAGCGAGGGACAGGGGTTTGATTCACCCCTCCACTTT. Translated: CASSEGQGFDSPLHF. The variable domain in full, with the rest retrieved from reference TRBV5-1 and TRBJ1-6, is KAGVTQTPRYLIKTRGQQVTLSCSPISGHRSVSWYQQTPGQGLQFLFEYFSETQRNKGNFPGRFSGRQFSNSRSEMNVSTLELGDSALYLCASSEGQGFDSPLHFGNGTRLTVT.

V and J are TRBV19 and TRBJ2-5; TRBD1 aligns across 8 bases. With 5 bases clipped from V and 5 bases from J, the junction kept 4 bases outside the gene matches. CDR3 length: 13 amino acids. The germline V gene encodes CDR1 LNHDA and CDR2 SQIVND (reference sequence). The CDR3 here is CASSRQGLETQYF. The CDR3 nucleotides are TGTGCCAGTAGTCGACAGGGGTTGGAGACCCAGTACTTC.

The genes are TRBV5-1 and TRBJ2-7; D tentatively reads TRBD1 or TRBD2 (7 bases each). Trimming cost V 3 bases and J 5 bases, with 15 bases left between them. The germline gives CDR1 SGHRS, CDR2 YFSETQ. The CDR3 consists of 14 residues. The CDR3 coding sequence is TGCGCCAGCAGCTCCCAGGGGGGGGGCCACGAGCAGTACTTC. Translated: CASSSQGGGHEQYF.

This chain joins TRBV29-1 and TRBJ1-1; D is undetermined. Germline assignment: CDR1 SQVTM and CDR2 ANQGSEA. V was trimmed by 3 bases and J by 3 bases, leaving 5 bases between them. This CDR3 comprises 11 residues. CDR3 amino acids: CSVDWDTEAFF. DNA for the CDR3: TGCAGCGTTGACTGGGACACTGAAGCTTTCTTT.

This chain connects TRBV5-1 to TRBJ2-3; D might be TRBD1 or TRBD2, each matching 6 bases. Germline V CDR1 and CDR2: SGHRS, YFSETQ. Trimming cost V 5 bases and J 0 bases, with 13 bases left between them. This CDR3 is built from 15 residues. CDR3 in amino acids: CASSGGTSSTDTQYF. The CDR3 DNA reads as TGCGCCAGCAGTGGGGGGACATCTAGCACAGATACGCAGTATTTT.

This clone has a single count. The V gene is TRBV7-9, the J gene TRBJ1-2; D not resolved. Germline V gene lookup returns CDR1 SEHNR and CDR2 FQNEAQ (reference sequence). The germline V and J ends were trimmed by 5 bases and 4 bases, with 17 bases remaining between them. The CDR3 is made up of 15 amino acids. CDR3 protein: CASSLRTATGYGYTF. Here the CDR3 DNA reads TGTGCCAGCAGCCTTAGGACCGCGACGGGCTATGGCTACACCTTC.